This T cell receptor beta chain derives from a study of post-analysis software for immune sequencing data. Each TCR beta cDNA library carried unique molecular identifiers. MiXCR, run by TCRdb on the PCR reads, gives a single entry per CDR3 protein. The sample records 750,000 to 950,000 distinct CDR3 sequences, approximately 57% being singletons. The sequenced sample was blood. The sequence was collected from a girl aged 5 to 17 with multiple sclerosis.

CDR3 protein: CASSKITSGGPTDTQYF. The CDR3 DNA reads as TGCGCCAGCAGCAAGATCACTAGCGGGGGGCCCACAGATACGCAGTATTTT. V gene TRBV5-1 combines with J gene TRBJ2-3; 12 bases are a match to TRBD2. V was clipped by 4 bases and J by 2 bases; unmatched bases: 8. This CDR3 is 17 amino acids long. Germline lookup yields CDR1 SGHRS and CDR2 YFSETQ.